The rows below give T cell receptor beta chains drawn from one sample of a study of OX40 agonist ivuxolimab in advanced cancers. Sequencing was performed with immunoSEQ multiplex PCR; in TCRdb, only in-frame clones are kept and a portion is missing. This sample carries tens of thousands of clones, under 90% of them seen once, and the ten largest clones take roughly 1.1%. This material consisted of CD4+ or CD8+ T cells sorted from blood, taken in a trial of the OX40 agonist ivuxolimab. The receptors stem from an adult with an advanced solid tumor such as melanoma, head and neck, liver or kidney cancer. Each CDR3 is given with its conserved first and last residue. Fields, in order: clone size, V gene, D gene, J gene, CDR3 DNA, CDR3 protein. The D gene is left open where the match is weak. Size is omitted from some rows. Given values are once, few, many or a class for expanded clones.

clone size: once
V gene: TRBV4-3
D gene: TRBD1
J gene: TRBJ1-4
CDR3 DNA: TGCGCCAGCAGCCCAGGGGGACGGCCGGCAGGGGCAACTAATGAAAAACTGTTTTTT
CDR3 protein: CASSPGGRPAGATNEKLFF

clone size: .
V gene: TRBV27
D gene: .
J gene: TRBJ1-6
CDR3 DNA: TGTGCCAGCAGTTTAAGTACGGGGGGAGAATTAATCCTCCACTTT
CDR3 protein: CASSLSTGGELILHF

clone size: .
V gene: TRBV19
D gene: .
J gene: TRBJ1-5
CDR3 DNA: TGTGCCAGTAGTGAGGACAGCTACAATCAGCCCCAGCATTTT
CDR3 protein: CASSEDSYNQPQHF

clone size: .
V gene: TRBV7-2
D gene: .
J gene: TRBJ2-4
CDR3 DNA: TGTGCCAGCAGCAAGGGACACCATGTCAACATTCAGTACTTC
CDR3 protein: CASSKGHHVNIQYF

clone size: .
V gene: TRBV10-3
D gene: .
J gene: TRBJ1-4
CDR3 DNA: TGTGCCATCAGGGGTGGGGGCCCGAATGAAAAACTGTTTTTT
CDR3 protein: CAIRGGGPNEKLFF

clone size: .
V gene: TRBV7-9
D gene: .
J gene: TRBJ1-2
CDR3 DNA: TGTGCCAGCAGCATGGATGGTCGGGGCTACACCTTC
CDR3 protein: CASSMDGRGYTF

clone size: once
V gene: TRBV10-3
D gene: TRBD1
J gene: TRBJ1-6
CDR3 DNA: TGTGCCATCAGTGTAGGTGGGACAGAGGATTCACCCCTCCACTTT
CDR3 protein: CAISVGGTEDSPLHF

clone size: .
V gene: TRBV2
D gene: .
J gene: TRBJ1-4
CDR3 DNA: TGTGCCAGCATCCCCCGCCGCGGAATCCAGTTTGAAAAACTGTTTTTT
CDR3 protein: CASIPRRGIQFEKLFF

clone size: .
V gene: TRBV5-6
D gene: .
J gene: TRBJ1-1
CDR3 DNA: TGTGCCAGCAGCTTGAGGGCAGTTGTGAACACTGAAGCTTTCTTT
CDR3 protein: CASSLRAVVNTEAFF

clone size: .
V gene: TRBV18
D gene: .
J gene: TRBJ1-3
CDR3 DNA: TGTGCCAGCTCACCAAAGGTAGTCTCTGGAAACACCATATATTTT
CDR3 protein: CASSPKVVSGNTIYF

clone size: .
V gene: TRBV2
D gene: .
J gene: TRBJ1-2
CDR3 DNA: TGTGCCAGCAGTGGCAGGAGGGACTATGGCTACACCTTC
CDR3 protein: CASSGRRDYGYTF

clone size: .
V gene: TRBV7-2
D gene: .
J gene: TRBJ1-1
CDR3 DNA: TGTGCCAGCAGCTTAGGGGGAGACCTGAACACTGAAGCTTTCTTT
CDR3 protein: CASSLGGDLNTEAFF

clone size: few
V gene: TRBV28
D gene: .
J gene: TRBJ1-5
CDR3 DNA: TGTGCCAGCAGACCCCCCGCCGCCCAGGGCAATCAGCCCCAGCATTTT
CDR3 protein: CASRPPAAQGNQPQHF

clone size: .
V gene: TRBV7-2
D gene: .
J gene: TRBJ1-5
CDR3 DNA: TGTGCCAGCAGCTTTGAGGGAGCATATCAGCCCCAGCATTTT
CDR3 protein: CASSFEGAYQPQHF

clone size: .
V gene: TRBV11-2
D gene: .
J gene: TRBJ2-3
CDR3 DNA: TGTGCCAGCAGCTCCCGGGGCGGGGGCTCACGCGGTAGAGATACGCAGTATTTT
CDR3 protein: CASSSRGGGSRGRDTQYF

clone size: .
V gene: TRBV5-1
D gene: .
J gene: TRBJ1-4
CDR3 DNA: TGCGCCAGCAGCTTAGGCAGGCAGACTAATGAAAAACTGTTTTTT
CDR3 protein: CASSLGRQTNEKLFF

clone size: .
V gene: TRBV28
D gene: TRBD1
J gene: TRBJ2-2
CDR3 DNA: TGTGCCAGCAGACGACAGGGGGCGTCTAGCGGGGAGCTGTTTTTT
CDR3 protein: CASRRQGASSGELFF

clone size: .
V gene: TRBV6-4
D gene: .
J gene: TRBJ2-3
CDR3 DNA: TGTGCCAGCAAGGGGGAAGGGTCAGATACGCAGTATTTT
CDR3 protein: CASKGEGSDTQYF

clone size: .
V gene: TRBV5-1
D gene: TRBD1
J gene: TRBJ1-5
CDR3 DNA: TGCGCCAGCAGCCCCGGACAGGGGGCTCTTCAGCCCCAGCATTTT
CDR3 protein: CASSPGQGALQPQHF

clone size: once
V gene: TRBV11-2
D gene: TRBD1
J gene: TRBJ2-7
CDR3 DNA: TGTGCCAGCAGCTTAGCGGGACAGGTAATGGAGAGATTGTACTTC
CDR3 protein: CASSLAGQVMERLYF

clone size: .
V gene: TRBV5-1
D gene: .
J gene: TRBJ2-2
CDR3 DNA: TGCGCCAGCAGCCCAGGTGACACCGGGGAGCTGTTTTTT
CDR3 protein: CASSPGDTGELFF

clone size: .
V gene: TRBV11-3
D gene: .
J gene: TRBJ2-3
CDR3 DNA: TGTGCCAGCAGCTCGGAGGGCACGGCGCAGTATTTT
CDR3 protein: CASSSEGTAQYF

clone size: .
V gene: TRBV6-5
D gene: .
J gene: TRBJ1-2
CDR3 DNA: TGTGCCAGCAGTTACTCGAATCCCAGGGACTATGGCTACACCTTC
CDR3 protein: CASSYSNPRDYGYTF

clone size: .
V gene: TRBV5-1
D gene: .
J gene: TRBJ1-1
CDR3 DNA: TGCGCCAGCAGCTTGGGGGGGGGTCGGACTGAAGCTTTCTTT
CDR3 protein: CASSLGGGRTEAFF

clone size: .
V gene: TRBV19
D gene: .
J gene: TRBJ2-5
CDR3 DNA: TGTGCCAGTAGTATTGGGACAGAGACCCAGTACTTC
CDR3 protein: CASSIGTETQYF

clone size: .
V gene: TRBV5-6
D gene: TRBD1
J gene: TRBJ1-1
CDR3 DNA: TGTGCCAGCAGCTTGGTTAGGACAGGGGCGGACACTGAAGCTTTCTTT
CDR3 protein: CASSLVRTGADTEAFF

clone size: .
V gene: TRBV5-1
D gene: .
J gene: TRBJ2-3
CDR3 DNA: TGCGCCAGCAGCTCACAGGGCACAGATACGCAGTATTTT
CDR3 protein: CASSSQGTDTQYF

clone size: few
V gene: TRBV7-7
D gene: TRBD1
J gene: TRBJ2-5
CDR3 DNA: TGTGCCAGCAGCCAGGACAGGGAAGAGACCCAGTACTTC
CDR3 protein: CASSQDREETQYF

clone size: .
V gene: TRBV5-1
D gene: .
J gene: TRBJ2-3
CDR3 DNA: TGCGCCAGCAGCTTGGCCGAAGGTTGGGGGAACACAGATACGCAGTATTTT
CDR3 protein: CASSLAEGWGNTDTQYF

clone size: few
V gene: TRBV28
D gene: .
J gene: TRBJ2-7
CDR3 DNA: TGTGCCAGCAGTCCCACGGACTACGAGCAGTACTTC
CDR3 protein: CASSPTDYEQYF

clone size: .
V gene: TRBV10-3
D gene: TRBD1
J gene: TRBJ2-7
CDR3 DNA: TGTGCCATCAGGGGGACAGAGTCCTACGAGCAGTACTTC
CDR3 protein: CAIRGTESYEQYF

clone size: .
V gene: TRBV19
D gene: .
J gene: TRBJ1-5
CDR3 DNA: TGTGCCAGTAGTATCAGCGACCCCAATCAGCCCCAGCATTTT
CDR3 protein: CASSISDPNQPQHF

clone size: .
V gene: TRBV4-3
D gene: TRBD2
J gene: TRBJ2-2
CDR3 DNA: TGCGCCAGCAGCCCCAAGACTAGCGGGGTCACCGGGGAGCTGTTTTTT
CDR3 protein: CASSPKTSGVTGELFF

clone size: .
V gene: TRBV27
D gene: .
J gene: TRBJ1-3
CDR3 DNA: TGTGCCAGCGCTGGCCAGGGGCCTGGAAACACCATATATTTT
CDR3 protein: CASAGQGPGNTIYF

clone size: .
V gene: TRBV19
D gene: .
J gene: TRBJ1-5
CDR3 DNA: TGTGCCAGTAGTTTCCGGGGTCAAAATCAGCCCCAGCATTTT
CDR3 protein: CASSFRGQNQPQHF

clone size: .
V gene: TRBV2
D gene: .
J gene: TRBJ2-5
CDR3 DNA: TGTGCCAGCAGTGTAGGGGGTAAGGAGACCCAGTACTTC
CDR3 protein: CASSVGGKETQYF

clone size: .
V gene: TRBV27
D gene: .
J gene: TRBJ2-6
CDR3 DNA: TGTGCCAGCAGTTCGGTGAGGGCGACGGGGGCCAACGTCCTGACTTTC
CDR3 protein: CASSSVRATGANVLTF

clone size: .
V gene: TRBV7-2
D gene: .
J gene: TRBJ2-1
CDR3 DNA: TGTGCCAGCAGCTTTGCGGGGGCCAGCGGGCAGTTCTTC
CDR3 protein: CASSFAGASGQFF

clone size: .
V gene: TRBV18
D gene: .
J gene: TRBJ2-7
CDR3 DNA: TGTGCCAGCTCGAACCGATTCGACGAGTCCTACGAGCAGTACTTC
CDR3 protein: CASSNRFDESYEQYF

clone size: .
V gene: TRBV7-6
D gene: .
J gene: TRBJ2-7
CDR3 DNA: TGTGCCAGCAGCCAGGACGGCTACGAGCAGTACTTC
CDR3 protein: CASSQDGYEQYF

clone size: .
V gene: TRBV11-3
D gene: .
J gene: TRBJ2-7
CDR3 DNA: TGTGCCAGCAGCGGGGGCCACTCGGGGGGATACGAGCAGTACTTC
CDR3 protein: CASSGGHSGGYEQYF

clone size: .
V gene: TRBV7-6
D gene: .
J gene: TRBJ2-5
CDR3 DNA: TGTGCCAGCAGCTTAGCGCTGGAGACCCAGTACTTC
CDR3 protein: CASSLALETQYF

clone size: .
V gene: TRBV18
D gene: .
J gene: TRBJ1-1
CDR3 DNA: TGTGCCAGCTCACCGGAACAGAACACTGAAGCTTTCTTT
CDR3 protein: CASSPEQNTEAFF

clone size: .
V gene: TRBV7-6
D gene: TRBD1
J gene: TRBJ1-2
CDR3 DNA: TGTGCCAGCAGCTTAACCCCGGGACAGGCGGGAGACTACACCTTC
CDR3 protein: CASSLTPGQAGDYTF

clone size: .
V gene: TRBV7-9
D gene: TRBD1
J gene: TRBJ2-2
CDR3 DNA: TGTGCCAGCAGCGAAAGGGGGCCGAACACCGGGGAGCTGTTTTTT
CDR3 protein: CASSERGPNTGELFF

clone size: .
V gene: TRBV10-3
D gene: TRBD1
J gene: TRBJ2-5
CDR3 DNA: TGTGCCATCAGCATAGACAGGGTGAAGACCCAGTACTTC
CDR3 protein: CAISIDRVKTQYF

clone size: .
V gene: TRBV11-2
D gene: TRBD2
J gene: TRBJ2-3
CDR3 DNA: TGTGCCAGCAGCTTAGATCGGGGACTAGCTGAGGATACGCAGTATTTT
CDR3 protein: CASSLDRGLAEDTQYF

clone size: once
V gene: TRBV2
D gene: .
J gene: TRBJ2-3
CDR3 DNA: TGTGCCAGCAGTGAAGGGAGGAGGGGTCGCACAGATACGCAGTATTTT
CDR3 protein: CASSEGRRGRTDTQYF

clone size: .
V gene: TRBV5-5
D gene: TRBD1
J gene: TRBJ1-1
CDR3 DNA: TGTGCCAGCAGTCGAGGACAGGGGCCGACTGAAGCTTTCTTT
CDR3 protein: CASSRGQGPTEAFF

clone size: .
V gene: TRBV4-1
D gene: .
J gene: TRBJ1-5
CDR3 DNA: TGCGCCAGCAGCCAAGATGACAGGAAAACCAATCAGCCCCAGCATTTT
CDR3 protein: CASSQDDRKTNQPQHF

clone size: .
V gene: TRBV9
D gene: .
J gene: TRBJ2-1
CDR3 DNA: TGTGCCAGCAGCGTATGGGGGACATCCTACAATGAGCAGTTCTTC
CDR3 protein: CASSVWGTSYNEQFF

clone size: .
V gene: TRBV19
D gene: .
J gene: TRBJ1-4
CDR3 DNA: TGTGCCAGTAGCCCAAGTGGGGGATTCACTAATGAAAAACTGTTTTTT
CDR3 protein: CASSPSGGFTNEKLFF

clone size: .
V gene: TRBV29-1
D gene: .
J gene: TRBJ1-1
CDR3 DNA: TGCAGCGTTGAGGCAGCGAACACTGAAGCTTTCTTT
CDR3 protein: CSVEAANTEAFF

clone size: .
V gene: TRBV5-1
D gene: .
J gene: TRBJ2-7
CDR3 DNA: TGCGCCAGCAGCTTAGAGGGTCTCTCCTACGAGCAGTACTTC
CDR3 protein: CASSLEGLSYEQYF

clone size: .
V gene: TRBV7-9
D gene: .
J gene: TRBJ1-1
CDR3 DNA: TGTGCCAGCAGTTTGGTGGTGAGCACTGAAGCTTTCTTT
CDR3 protein: CASSLVVSTEAFF

clone size: once
V gene: TRBV5-1
D gene: .
J gene: TRBJ2-2
CDR3 DNA: TGCGCCAGCACCCTGACACCAACGAACACCGGGGAGCTGTTTTTT
CDR3 protein: CASTLTPTNTGELFF

clone size: .
V gene: TRBV15
D gene: .
J gene: TRBJ2-7
CDR3 DNA: TGTGCCACCAGCAGACAGGGGAGCTCCTACGAGCAGTACTTC
CDR3 protein: CATSRQGSSYEQYF

clone size: .
V gene: TRBV29-1
D gene: TRBD1
J gene: TRBJ1-2
CDR3 DNA: TGCAGCGTTGCCGGGACAGGGGATAACTATGGCTACACCTTC
CDR3 protein: CSVAGTGDNYGYTF

clone size: .
V gene: TRBV15
D gene: .
J gene: TRBJ1-5
CDR3 DNA: TGTGCCACCAGCGGCGGACCTGGGGATCAGCCCCAGCATTTT
CDR3 protein: CATSGGPGDQPQHF